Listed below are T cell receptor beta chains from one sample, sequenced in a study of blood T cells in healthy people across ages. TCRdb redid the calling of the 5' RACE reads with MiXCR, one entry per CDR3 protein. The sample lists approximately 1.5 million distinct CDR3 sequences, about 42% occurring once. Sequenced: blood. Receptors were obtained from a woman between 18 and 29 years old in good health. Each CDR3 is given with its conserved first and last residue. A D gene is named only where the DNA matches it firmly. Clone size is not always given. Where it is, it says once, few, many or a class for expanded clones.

TGTGCCAGCAGCTCCCTGGGGACAGGGGGTTGGAGCACTGAAGCTTTCTTT | CASSSLGTGGWSTEAFF | TRBJ1-1 | TRBV7-9 | TRBD1 | once
TGTGCCAGCAGCCAAGACATCGGGGGGAAAGAGACCCAGTACTTC | CASSQDIGGKETQYF | TRBJ2-5 | TRBV14 | TRBD2 | -
TGTGCCACCAGCAGAGAAACTAGCGGTACATACAATGAGCAGTTCTTC | CATSRETSGTYNEQFF | TRBJ2-1 | TRBV15 | TRBD2 | -
TGTGCCAGCACCAGATCGGGGGCCCTATACGAGCAGTACTTC | CASTRSGALYEQYF | TRBJ2-7 | TRBV6-2/TRBV6-3 | - | -
TGCAGTGCCAGCAGGGGGCAAAGTTACGAGCAGTACTTC | CSASRGQSYEQYF | TRBJ2-7 | TRBV20-1 | TRBD1 | -
TGTGCCAGCAGTTACACAGTAGCTAACACTGAAGCTTTCTTT | CASSYTVANTEAFF | TRBJ1-1 | TRBV12-3/TRBV12-4 | - | -
TGCGCCAGCAGCCGAGCGGGACGGTGGAACACTGAAGCTTTCTTT | CASSRAGRWNTEAFF | TRBJ1-1 | TRBV4-1 | - | -
TGCGCCAGCAGCTTGCAGACAGGGGGCGAAGAGACCCAGTACTTC | CASSLQTGGEETQYF | TRBJ2-5 | TRBV5-1 | TRBD1 | -
TGTGCCACCAAGAGAGGGGATAGCTACAATGAGCAGTTCTTC | CATKRGDSYNEQFF | TRBJ2-1 | TRBV24-1 | - | -
TGTGCCAGCAGTTTCCCAGCGGCCACATTTGGGCAGTTCTTC | CASSFPAATFGQFF | TRBJ2-1 | TRBV12-3/TRBV12-4 | - | few
TGTGCCAGCAGGACCGGGGGCTGGAGTGAAGCTTTCTTT | CASRTGGWSEAFF | TRBJ1-1 | TRBV6-5 | - | -
TGTGCCACCAGTGAGTCGGTGGGCAATGAGCAGTTCTTC | CATSESVGNEQFF | TRBJ2-1 | TRBV24-1 | - | few
TGCGCCAGCAGCCTGTCGAGCGAGGGGAACACTGAAGCTTTCTTT | CASSLSSEGNTEAFF | TRBJ1-1 | TRBV5-1 | - | -
TGTGCCAGCAGTTACTCAGGGGGTAGCTATGGCTACACCTTC | CASSYSGGSYGYTF | TRBJ1-2 | TRBV6-5 | - | few
TGCAGCGTTCGCGGACAGGCCAATCAGCCCCAGCATTTT | CSVRGQANQPQHF | TRBJ1-5 | TRBV29-1 | TRBD1 | many
TGTGCCAGCAGCCCCAAGACAGGGGGATACACAGATACGCAGTATTTT | CASSPKTGGYTDTQYF | TRBJ2-3 | TRBV7-9 | TRBD1 | few
TGTGCCACCAGCGCAGGGGTTTACGAGCAGTACTTC | CATSAGVYEQYF | TRBJ2-7 | TRBV15 | - | few
TGTGCCACCAGTGATTTGTGGCGGGAGGGCACAGATACGCAGTATTTT | CATSDLWREGTDTQYF | TRBJ2-3 | TRBV24-1 | TRBD2 | few
TGTGCCAGCAGCTTCGCGGGACAGGGGCGATTGGAGCAGTACTTC | CASSFAGQGRLEQYF | TRBJ2-5 | TRBV7-2 | TRBD1 | -
TGTGCCATCAGCGTCGAACATCTCGACTCACCCCTCCACTTT | CAISVEHLDSPLHF | TRBJ1-6 | TRBV10-3 | - | -
TGTGCCAGCAGCGCCGTTGCAGGGTTAGAGCAGTTCTTC | CASSAVAGLEQFF | TRBJ2-1 | TRBV12-3/TRBV12-4 | - | -
TGCGCCAGCAGCCAAGCTCCCGCGGGAGGCCACGAGCAGTACTTC | CASSQAPAGGHEQYF | TRBJ2-7 | TRBV4-1 | TRBD2 | -
TGTGCCAGCAGCTTACGTACAGAAAACATTCAGTACTTC | CASSLRTENIQYF | TRBJ2-4 | TRBV11-2 | - | few
TGCGCCAGCACCCCCAAACTAGCGGGAGGGCCCCTTAGCTCCTACAATGAGCAGTTCTTC | CASTPKLAGGPLSSYNEQFF | TRBJ2-1 | TRBV5-1 | TRBD2 | -
TGTGCCAGCAGCGACTCGACAGGACCAGGGGATCAGCCCCAGCATTTT | CASSDSTGPGDQPQHF | TRBJ1-5 | TRBV12-3/TRBV12-4 | - | -
TGTGCCAGCAGCTTCGATAGGGGTTGGAACGAGCAGTACTTC | CASSFDRGWNEQYF | TRBJ2-7 | TRBV5-5 | - | -
TGTGCCATCTCTGGCGGTTCTAGGATCTACGAGCAGTACTTC | CAISGGSRIYEQYF | TRBJ2-7 | TRBV10-3 | - | -
TGTGCCAGCAGTGAAGGGATGGGGGGCTACACCTTC | CASSEGMGGYTF | TRBJ1-2 | TRBV2 | - | -
TGTGCCAGCAGCTTAGTCACGACTAGCAGCTCCTACGAGCAGTACTTC | CASSLVTTSSSYEQYF | TRBJ2-7 | TRBV7-2 | TRBD2 | few
TGCGCCAGCAGCCAGGCCACTAGCTCCACAGATACGCAGTATTTT | CASSQATSSTDTQYF | TRBJ2-3 | TRBV4-3 | - | -
TGTGCCAGCAGCTTAGATAGACGAACACTAGCGGGGTACGAGCAGTACTTC | CASSLDRRTLAGYEQYF | TRBJ2-7 | TRBV11-2 | TRBD2 | few
TGCGCCAGCAGCCAAGTGGGGGTAACTAACTATGGCTACACCTTC | CASSQVGVTNYGYTF | TRBJ1-2 | TRBV4-3 | - | -
TGTGCCAGCAGCAAAAAGCCAGGGATGTTGGGCAAAAACATTCAGTACTTC | CASSKKPGMLGKNIQYF | TRBJ2-4 | TRBV7-2 | - | once
TGTGCCAGCAGCTCAGGGCAGGGGGATAGAACTGAAGCTTTCTTT | CASSSGQGDRTEAFF | TRBJ1-1 | TRBV7-9 | TRBD1 | -
TGTGCCAGCAGTGGCCGGACAGCCATTATCAGCACAGATACGCAGTATTTT | CASSGRTAIISTDTQYF | TRBJ2-3 | TRBV28 | - | few
TGTGCCAGCAGTTTAAGGGGTAACTCCTACGAGCAGTACTTC | CASSLRGNSYEQYF | TRBJ2-7 | TRBV7-8 | - | many
TGTGCCAGCAGCCAAGATTCCGCTAGCGGGGGCACAGATACGCAGTATTTT | CASSQDSASGGTDTQYF | TRBJ2-3 | TRBV4-2 | TRBD2 | -
TGTGCCACCAGTGAGCCGGGACTCCTTACGGATGAGCAGTACTTC | CATSEPGLLTDEQYF | TRBJ2-7 | TRBV10-3 | - | -
TGTGCCAGCAGAGACTCCTACAAAAACAATGAGCAGTTCTTC | CASRDSYKNNEQFF | TRBJ2-1 | TRBV12-3/TRBV12-4 | - | many
TGCGCCAGCAGCCATACGACTAGCGGGAGGTACAATGAGCAGTTCTTC | CASSHTTSGRYNEQFF | TRBJ2-1 | TRBV4-3 | TRBD2 | -
TGTGCCAGCAGGGGACGGGGTTATAGCAATCAGCCCCAGCATTTT | CASRGRGYSNQPQHF | TRBJ1-5 | TRBV6-2/TRBV6-3 | - | -
TGTGCCAGCATTGGGACAGCAGTTAACACTGAAGCTTTCTTT | CASIGTAVNTEAFF | TRBJ1-1 | TRBV25-1 | TRBD1 | -
TGTGCCAGCAGTTACTCGATACGGAATCGACAGGGGGGATTCAATGAGCAGTTCTTC | CASSYSIRNRQGGFNEQFF | TRBJ2-1 | TRBV6-2/TRBV6-3 | TRBD1 | -
TGCGTCAGCAGCCAAGATTTTATGGCAGGGGGCTGGTCCTACAATGAGCAGTTCTTC | CVSSQDFMAGGWSYNEQFF | TRBJ2-1 | TRBV4-3 | TRBD1 | -
TGCAGTGCCGACGGACTAGCCCACGAGCAGTACTTC | CSADGLAHEQYF | TRBJ2-7 | TRBV20-1 | TRBD2 | few
TGCGCCAGCAGCCAAGATGCGTTGGGCAATCAGCCCCAGCATTTT | CASSQDALGNQPQHF | TRBJ1-5 | TRBV4-3 | - | once
TGCGCCAGCAGCTTGACTACAGGGTTGGATGGCTACACCTTC | CASSLTTGLDGYTF | TRBJ1-2 | TRBV5-1 | - | -
TGCAGTGCTAGAGATTACAGGGGAGCCCTTGAAGCTTTCTTT | CSARDYRGALEAFF | TRBJ1-1 | TRBV20-1 | TRBD1 | few
TGTGCCAGCAGACAACTAGCAGGCGAGCAGTACTTC | CASRQLAGEQYF | TRBJ2-7 | TRBV9 | - | few
TGTGCCATCAGTGGGACAGGACTACAAGAGACCCAGTACTTC | CAISGTGLQETQYF | TRBJ2-5 | TRBV10-3 | - | -
TGTGCCAGCAGCCAACTGTCGGGACTAGCTTCCGAGACCCAGTACTTC | CASSQLSGLASETQYF | TRBJ2-5 | TRBV14 | TRBD2 | few
TGCAGCGTAGCGGGAATCACCTACAATGAGCAGTTCTTC | CSVAGITYNEQFF | TRBJ2-1 | TRBV29-1 | TRBD2 | many
TGTGCCAGCAGCCCTCGACAGACTATCTCAGAGACCCAGTACTTC | CASSPRQTISETQYF | TRBJ2-5 | TRBV7-2 | - | few
TGCAGTGCTAGAGTCGTGACCCGGGACACAGGGGGATATACGCAGTATTTT | CSARVVTRDTGGYTQYF | TRBJ2-3 | TRBV20-1 | TRBD1 | few
TGTGCCAGCAGCTCCATACCATTTTTCGGGAGTATCGACAATGAGCAGTTCTTC | CASSSIPFFGSIDNEQFF | TRBJ2-1 | TRBV7-9 | - | few
TGCGCCAGCAGCCAAGAGTTTAGACGCACAGATACGCAGTATTTT | CASSQEFRRTDTQYF | TRBJ2-3 | TRBV4-1 | - | few
TGTGCCACCAGCAGATCCCGACTAGCGGCCAGCACAGATACGCAGTATTTT | CATSRSRLAASTDTQYF | TRBJ2-3 | TRBV15 | TRBD2 | -
TGTGCCACCAGCTCCCCTCAGGGAAAAACGGGGACCGGGGAGCTGTTTTTT | CATSSPQGKTGTGELFF | TRBJ2-2 | TRBV15 | - | few
TGTGCCAGCTCGGACAACCGACTAACAGATACGCGGTATTTT | CASSDNRLTDTRYF | TRBJ2-3 | TRBV6-5 | - | -
TGCGCCAGCAGCCTTAGCCTTGGGCAGTCCTACGAGCAGTACTTC | CASSLSLGQSYEQYF | TRBJ2-7 | TRBV4-1 | - | -